The rows below give T cell receptor beta chains drawn from one sample of a study of T-cell memory formation after mild COVID-19. TCRdb ran MiXCR on the 5' RACE reads and lists one entry per CDR3 protein. The repertoire includes around 35,000 distinct CDR3 sequences, about 7.3% of them detected once, and 25% to 30% sits in the top ten. The specimen was PBMCs or a T cell subset sorted from them (not recorded which). These receptors were obtained from a man younger than 30 who had mild COVID-19 (a few samples of this study predate the infection). Cell type and time point are not known. The CDR3 runs from the conserved cysteine through the conserved F or W. D genes are given only for firm matches. Where a row states a size, it is once, few, many or the class of an expanded clone; other rows omit it.

V gene,clone size,J gene,D gene,CDR3 protein,CDR3 DNA
TRBV29-1,-,TRBJ2-7,-,CSVEDLKGPYEQYF,TGCAGCGTTGAAGACTTGAAGGGACCCTACGAGCAGTACTTC
TRBV7-9,-,TRBJ1-4,-,CASSLAGYNEKLFF,TGTGCCAGCAGCTTAGCAGGGTATAATGAAAAACTGTTTTTT
TRBV11-2,few,TRBJ2-6,-,CASSPAGSGANVLTF,TGTGCCAGCAGCCCGGCGGGCTCTGGGGCCAACGTCCTGACTTTC
TRBV4-2,once,TRBJ2-3,TRBD2,CASSSAGLGGTDTQYF,TGTGCCAGCAGCTCCGCGGGACTAGGGGGCACAGATACGCAGTATTTT
TRBV5-1,many,TRBJ2-3,-,CASSWRDLTDTQYF,TGCGCCAGCAGCTGGCGGGACCTCACAGATACGCAGTATTTT
TRBV4-3,many,TRBJ2-7,-,CASSQDGAAGKFVQYF,TGCGCCAGCAGCCAAGATGGGGCGGCAGGAAAATTCGTGCAGTACTTC
TRBV5-1,many,TRBJ2-3,-,CASSFLLDTDTQYF,TGCGCCAGCAGCTTTCTACTAGACACAGATACGCAGTATTTT
TRBV19,-,TRBJ2-2,TRBD2,CASEGLAGGHGELFF,TGTGCCAGTGAAGGACTAGCGGGGGGGCACGGGGAGCTGTTTTTT
TRBV14,few,TRBJ2-5,-,CASSQEIRETQYF,TGTGCCAGCAGCCAAGAAATCAGGGAGACCCAGTACTTC
TRBV7-9,many,TRBJ2-3,-,CASSPRALTDTQYF,TGTGCCAGCAGCCCCCGGGCCCTCACAGATACGCAGTATTTT
TRBV6-5,few,TRBJ1-2,TRBD1,CASSGTGARGYTF,TGTGCCAGTTCGGGGACAGGGGCGCGAGGCTACACCTTC
TRBV4-3,-,TRBJ2-3,TRBD1,CASSQDSGTGYTDTQYF,TGCGCCAGCAGCCAAGATTCCGGGACAGGGTACACAGATACGCAGTATTTT
TRBV28,many,TRBJ2-5,TRBD1,CASSPGTGRYGATQYF,TGTGCCAGCAGTCCTGGGACAGGGAGGTACGGGGCCACCCAGTACTTC
TRBV5-1,many,TRBJ1-1,TRBD1,CASSPGQGENTEAFF,TGCGCCAGCAGCCCTGGACAGGGCGAGAACACTGAAGCTTTCTTT
TRBV28,many,TRBJ1-5,-,CASRPWQFNQPQHF,TGTGCCAGCAGGCCCTGGCAGTTCAATCAGCCCCAGCATTTT
TRBV4-3,-,TRBJ1-5,-,CASSQDGGSNQPQHF,TGCGCCAGCAGCCAAGATGGTGGTAGCAATCAGCCCCAGCATTTT
TRBV7-2,many,TRBJ2-1,TRBD2,CASRPLSGGGYNEQFF,TGTGCCAGCAGACCCCTCAGCGGGGGCGGCTACAATGAGCAGTTCTTC
TRBV20-1,-,TRBJ1-3,-,CSAGGISGNTIYF,TGCAGTGCTGGGGGGATCTCTGGAAACACCATATATTTT
TRBV6-2/TRBV6-3,few,TRBJ2-3,-,CASSYGVSYTDTQYF,TGTGCCAGCAGTTATGGAGTTAGTTACACAGATACGCAGTATTTT